This T cell receptor (beta chain) was sequenced for a study of T-cell memory formation after mild COVID-19. General study results and limits: Clones contracting day 15 to 85 were balanced CD4/CD8; later expanders leaned CD4+.

Germline V gene data show CDR1 as MNHEY and CDR2 as SVGEGT. CDR3 length equals 14 residues. Trimming stripped 2 bases from V and 4 bases from J, with 12 bases between. For this clonotype: What it binds is not known.

Each CDR3 protein is one row after TCRdb ran MiXCR on the 5' RACE reads. Of 250,000 to 300,000 distinct CDR3 sequences listed, about 16% are singletons. Sequencing was carried out using PBMCs or a T cell subset sorted from them (not recorded which). This TCR derives from a man in his late teens or twenties who had mild COVID-19 (a few samples of this study predate the infection). Cell type and time point are not known. The chain uses TRBV6-2 or TRBV6-3 and TRBJ2-7; unclear D gene. The CDR3: CASSYHGLLYEQYV. Written as DNA, the CDR3 is TGTGCCAGCAGTTACCACGGGCTGTTATACGAGCAGTACGTC.